A selection of T cell receptor beta chains follows, all from one sample in a study of shared clonotypes between healthy human individuals. Measured with immunoSEQ multiplex PCR; TCRdb has only the in-frame clones, and not every one. The top ten clones hold around 0.35% of a sample with approximately 2,300,000 clones, about 90% of them seen once. The sequenced sample was naive CD4+ T cells from PBMCs. The receptors stem from a man younger than 35 in good health. Some clones in this sample may be carry-over from other donors' samples. CDR3s include the opening cysteine and the closing phenylalanine or tryptophan. Each record gives: J gene, V gene, clone size, D gene, CDR3 length, CDR3 protein, CDR3 DNA. A D gene is named only where the DNA matches it firmly. Clone size, where shown, is once, few, many, or a class for clones that have expanded.

>TRBJ1-1|TRBV7-6|-|-|15
CASSLALAENTEAFF
TGTGCCAGCAGCTTAGCGTTGGCAGAGAACACTGAAGCTTTCTTT
>TRBJ2-7|TRBV28|-|TRBD2|15
CASSQSREAVYEQYF
TGTGCCAGCAGTCAAAGCCGGGAGGCGGTTTACGAGCAGTACTTC
>TRBJ1-5|TRBV5-1|-|TRBD1|15
CASSLQGAVNQPQHF
TGCGCCAGCAGCTTACAGGGGGCTGTGAATCAGCCCCAGCATTTT
>TRBJ2-1|TRBV5-1|-|-|16
CASSGGGSSSYNEQFF
TGCGCCAGCAGCGGTGGGGGTTCAAGCTCCTACAATGAGCAGTTCTTC
>TRBJ2-5|TRBV7-3|-|-|13
CASSLGDGETQYF
TGTGCCAGCAGCTTAGGGGATGGAGAGACCCAGTACTTC
>TRBJ2-5|TRBV2|-|TRBD2|15
CASRGLAGAGETQYF
TGTGCCAGCAGGGGACTAGCGGGAGCGGGGGAGACCCAGTACTTC
>TRBJ2-7|TRBV5-4|-|TRBD2|16
CASSAGTSGRGGEQYF
TGTGCCAGTAGCGCCGGGACTAGCGGGAGGGGAGGCGAGCAGTACTTC
>TRBJ1-3|TRBV4-1|-|-|16
CASSQGGGFSGNTIYF
TGCGCCAGCAGCCAAGGGGGGGGATTCTCTGGAAACACCATATATTTT
>TRBJ1-2|TRBV18|once|-|13
CASSPAGINGYTF
TGTGCCAGCTCACCAGCGGGCATCAATGGCTACACCTTC
>TRBJ1-1|TRBV28|-|-|14
CASSLFIRAGEAFF
TGTGCCAGCAGTTTATTTATTAGGGCCGGGGAAGCTTTCTTT
>TRBJ2-7|TRBV7-2|-|-|13
CASSYGPQREQYF
TGTGCCAGCAGCTACGGGCCCCAACGCGAGCAGTACTTC
>TRBJ2-5|TRBV11-2|-|-|14
CASSFDRPSGTQYF
TGTGCCAGCAGCTTTGACAGGCCCAGTGGGACCCAGTACTTC
>TRBJ1-1|TRBV2|-|-|12
CASSVGGTEAFF
TGTGCCAGCAGTGTAGGGGGCACTGAAGCTTTCTTT
>TRBJ1-1|TRBV19|-|-|13
CASSILGYTEAFF
TGTGCCAGTAGTATATTGGGTTACACTGAAGCTTTCTTT
>TRBJ1-5|TRBV6-4|-|-|13
CASSREGNQPQHF
TGTGCCAGCAGCAGGGAAGGCAATCAGCCCCAGCATTTT
>TRBJ2-5|TRBV11-2|-|-|14
CASSPGSSQETQYF
TGTGCCAGCAGCCCCGGGTCGTCACAAGAGACCCAGTACTTC
>TRBJ2-2|TRBV6-1|-|-|17
CASSEIGPSWGTGELFF
TGTGCCAGCAGTGAAATAGGGCCCTCGTGGGGGACCGGGGAGCTGTTTTTT
>TRBJ2-6|TRBV5-1|-|-|15
CASSLVPRGANVLTF
TGCGCCAGCAGCTTGGTCCCCCGGGGGGCCAACGTCCTGACTTTC
>TRBJ1-5|TRBV6-6|-|-|15
CASSYSGVSNQPQHF
TGTGCCAGCAGTTACTCTGGGGTAAGCAATCAGCCCCAGCATTTT
>TRBJ2-7|TRBV7-9|-|-|12
CASSWGEYEQYF
TGTGCCAGCAGCTGGGGGGAATACGAGCAGTACTTC
>TRBJ2-7|TRBV30|-|-|15
CAWSVYGGSVYGQYF
TGTGCCTGGAGTGTCTATGGGGGTTCCGTCTACGGGCAGTACTTC
>TRBJ2-3|TRBV28|-|-|17
CASSSVLGRGSTDTQYF
TGTGCCAGCAGTTCAGTCCTTGGCCGGGGGAGCACAGATACGCAGTATTTT
>TRBJ2-5|TRBV7-9|-|-|13
CASSLQGTETQYF
TGTGCCAGCAGCTTACAGGGAACAGAGACCCAGTACTTC
>TRBJ2-2|TRBV5-1|few|-|14
CASSFSGNTGELFF
TGCGCCAGCAGCTTTTCGGGGAACACCGGGGAGCTGTTTTTT